These 18 T cell receptor beta chains were all obtained from the same sample, sequenced in a study of shared clonotypes between healthy human individuals (dated by TCRdb to the early 2020s). The receptor library was made with the immunoSEQ multiplex PCR assay. TCRdb limited this immuneACCESS table to in-frame rearrangements with V and J called. A share of clones is missing; checked studies link under half to unresolved V genes, and the rest is unexplained. Counted in this sample were under 2,500,000 clones; about 94% of them appeared once. The ten largest clones add up to more than 0.1% of the sample. The sequenced sample was naive CD4+ T cells sorted from blood. This specimen's cell subset or site label, interpreted: CD45RA+ positively selected. The receptor source for this set is a man in his late teens or twenties in good health.

V is TRBV6-1 and J is TRBJ1-2; no reliable D call. The V end was cut by 1 base, the J end by 8 bases, with 14 bases between. Germline assignment: CDR1 MNHNS and CDR2 SASEGT. The CDR3 sequence is 14 residues long. The CDR3 bases are TGTGCCAGCAGTGAAGGGACTTTCTTGGGAGGCTACACCTTC. Translated: CASSEGTFLGGYTF.

This chain links TRBV7-2 with TRBJ1-5; weak D call: TRBD1 (5 bases). V lost 5 bases to trimming and J lost 7 bases, with 12 bases between them. The CDR3 extends over 13 amino acids. In germline, CDR1 is SGHTA, CDR2 FQGNSA. The CDR3 region is CASSPLPGQPQHF. The CDR3 bases are TGTGCCAGCAGCCCACTTCCAGGGCAGCCCCAGCATTTT. The whole variable domain, remainder taken from reference TRBV7-2 and TRBJ1-5, is GAGVSQSPSNKVTEKGKDVELRCDPISGHTALYWYRQSLGQGLEFLIYFQGNSAPDKSGLPSDRFSAERTGGSVSTLTIQRTQQEDSAVYLCASSPLPGQPQHFGDGTRLSIL.

V and J are TRBV5-5 and TRBJ2-5; D may be TRBD1 or TRBD2 (5 bases each). In germline, CDR1 is SGHKS, CDR2 YYEKEE (reference sequence). V was clipped by 3 bases and J by 7 bases, with 16 bases between them. The CDR3 is 14 residues long. The CDR3 region has the DNA TGTGCCAGCAGCTCGAACCCGGGGCTGACGACCCAGTACTTC. Its translation: CASSSNPGLTTQYF.

V is TRBV28 and J is TRBJ1-2; TRBD1 matches at 7 bases. The germline gives CDR1 MDHEN, CDR2 SYDVKM. The CDR3 has 17 amino acids. The ends lost 6 bases at V and 4 bases at J; junction bases unmatched: 17. CDR3 loop: CASSPGGGRRGSYGYTF. The CDR3 DNA sequence: TGTGCCAGCAGCCCAGGGGGGGGAAGGAGGGGCAGCTATGGCTACACCTTC.

The chain links TRBV28 to TRBJ1-5; 8 nucleotides agree with TRBD1. With V trimmed by 2 bases and J by 6 bases, 6 bases remained unmatched. CDR1 and CDR2 from the germline V gene are MDHEN and SYDVKM. This CDR3 is 15 amino acids long. For the CDR3, the DNA is TGTGCCAGCAGTTTAGGACAGGGCCCCAGTCAGCCCCAGCATTTT. This codes for CASSLGQGPSQPQHF.

This clone was recorded only once. The chain uses TRBV18 and TRBJ1-6; 10 bases align to TRBD1. With 3 bases clipped from V and 10 bases from J, the junction kept 3 bases outside the gene matches. This CDR3 is 14 amino acids long. Germline assignment: CDR1 KGHSH and CDR2 LQKENI. This CDR3 is CASSPGGQGSPLHF. DNA for the CDR3: TGTGCCAGCTCACCGGGGGGACAGGGGTCACCCCTCCACTTT.

This chain joins TRBV27 and TRBJ1-2; D gene unclear. The V end was cut by 5 bases, the J end by 8 bases, with 15 bases between. Germline CDR1 and CDR2: MNHEY and SMNVEV (reference sequence). The CDR3 sequence is 13 residues long. CDR3 nucleotide sequence: TGTGCCAGCAGTCCGGACCGGCTTCAGGGCTACACCTTC. Translation gives CASSPDRLQGYTF.

This rearrangement joins TRBV2 to TRBJ2-2, with D tentatively TRBD2 (7 bases). Germline V gene data show CDR1 as SNHLY and CDR2 as FYNNEI. The length of the CDR3 is 16 residues. Between the trimmed V and J ends, which lost 0 bases and 3 bases, there was a span of 11 bases. CDR3 loop: CASSEAGGGYTGELFF. The CDR3 DNA follows: TGTGCCAGCAGTGAAGCAGGGGGAGGGTACACCGGGGAGCTGTTTTTT.

The chain couples TRBV5-1 to TRBJ2-2, with 11 bases identical to TRBD2. CDR1 and CDR2 from the germline V gene are SGHRS and YFSETQ. This CDR3 has 15 residues. V lost 2 bases to trimming and J lost 5 bases; unmatched junction nucleotides: 2. The CDR3 loop is CASSFPSGRTGELFF. In nucleotides, the CDR3 is TGCGCCAGCAGCTTTCCTAGCGGGAGGACCGGGGAGCTGTTTTTT.

This clone is a singleton in its sample. The J gene is TRBJ2-7, the V gene TRBV2; D may be TRBD2 (5 bases). This CDR3 has 17 amino acids. V lost 1 base and J lost 2, with 18 bases in between. Germline V gives CDR1 SNHLY, CDR2 FYNNEI. Written as DNA, the CDR3 is TGTGCCAGCAGTGAAGGGCCGGGCGGGCCTCCTCCCTACGAGCAGTACTTC. Amino acid sequence: CASSEGPGGPPPYEQYF.

With regard to this clone: A read error may produce the germline difference seen at one junction end. The gene calls are TRBV6-5 and TRBJ2-7; 9 bases line up with TRBD1. The CDR3 runs 14 residues. CDR1 MNHEY and CDR2 SVGAGI come from the germline V gene. For the CDR3, the DNA is TGTGCCAGCAGTGAAACAGGGGGCTCCCACGAGCAGTACTTC. Translating gives CASSETGGSHEQYF.

V gene TRBV5-1 combines with J gene TRBJ1-3; unclear D gene. V was pared by 3 bases and J by 0 bases, with 10 bases between. The CDR3 consists of 15 residues. The germline gives CDR1 SGHRS, CDR2 YFSETQ. DNA of the CDR3: TGCGCCAGCAGCTCGTCAGGAGACTCTGGAAACACCATATATTTT. Translating gives CASSSSGDSGNTIYF.

In this sample, this clone turned up a few times. J is TRBJ1-6 and V is TRBV6-1; 10 bases agree with TRBD1. The CDR3 totals 16 residues. J was trimmed by 6 bases and V by 4 bases; bases with no gene match: 6. CDR1 and CDR2 from the germline V gene are MNHNS and SASEGT. The CDR3 DNA follows: TGTGCCAGCAGTGCTGGGACAGGGGTACCTAATTCACCCCTCCACTTT. Translated: CASSAGTGVPNSPLHF.

This clone was observed a single time. The V gene is TRBV7-2, the J gene TRBJ1-6; D call uncertain. V lost 2 bases, J lost 9 bases, and 8 bases lay in between. Germline assignment: CDR1 SGHTA and CDR2 FQGNSA. The CDR3 runs to 13 residues. CDR3 protein: CASSLTGGSPLHF. CDR3 bases: TGTGCCAGCAGCTTAACGGGAGGTTCACCCCTCCACTTT.

This clone was counted a single time. The CDR3, as DNA: TGCAGCGTTGGCCAGGGGGGGAACTATGGCTACACCTTC. It yields the protein CSVGQGGNYGYTF. This chain links TRBV29-1 with TRBJ1-2, with TRBD1 identical over 7 bases. V shed 4 bases and J 2 bases; nucleotides not matched to a gene: 4. This CDR3 has 13 amino acids. From germline, CDR1 is SQVTM and CDR2 ANQGSEA.

J is TRBJ2-3 and V is TRBV7-2; tentatively, D is TRBD2 (5 bases). Looked up from germline, CDR1 is SGHTA and CDR2 is FQGNSA. V was clipped by 5 bases and J by 12 bases, with 18 bases between them. The CDR3 loop spans 13 amino acids. The CDR3 spells CASSPRSGLPQYF. As DNA, the CDR3 is TGTGCCAGCAGCCCCCGGTCGGGGTTACCTCAGTATTTT.

This chain joins TRBV5-1 and TRBJ1-4; D possibly corresponds to TRBD1 (5 bases). This CDR3 has 15 residues. Germline CDR1 SGHRS, CDR2 YFSETQ. With 4 bases removed from V and 1 base from J, the gap between germline ends came to 11 bases. The CDR3 region is CASSPSTVTNEKLFF. DNA of the CDR3: TGCGCCAGCAGCCCATCGACAGTAACTAATGAAAAACTGTTTTTT.

J is TRBJ2-3 and V is TRBV6-4; D possibly corresponds to TRBD2 (6 bases). Trimming shortened V by 6 bases and J by 2 bases, and 9 bases separated the two germline ends. CDR1 and CDR2 from the germline V gene are MRHNA and SNTAGT. CDR3 size: 13 residues. In DNA, the CDR3 is TGTGCCAGCAGGCGGGACTTCACAGATACGCAGTATTTT. Translation gives CASRRDFTDTQYF.